This T cell receptor beta chain was recovered during a study of T cells in Graves' hyperthyroidism and ophthalmopathy. Study details: At initial diagnosis, before any treatment had begun, peripheral blood was obtained.

The sample holds a few counts of this clonotype. Compared with germline, one end of the junction differs, possibly owing to a read error. Amplification yielded TCR beta CDR3 regions, with RNA transcripts as the source. HTBI primers were used for first-round RT-PCR of the TCR CDR3. TCRdb fed the multiplex PCR reads into MiXCR, producing one record per CDR3 protein. In the table there are 600,000 to 650,000 distinct CDR3 sequences, less than 25% of which are singletons. Extraction of PBMCs used roughly 9.3 ml of fresh peripheral blood. The clonotype comes from a man aged 30 to 39 with Graves' ophthalmopathy. The sequencing sample was made of blood.

CDR3 sequence reads: CASSHSKGGEAFF. The CDR3 coding sequence is TGTGCCAGCAGTCACTCGAAAGGCGGTGAAGCTTTCTTT. V is TRBV6-5 and J is TRBJ1-1; D remains unclear. The CDR3 has 13 residues. CDR1 is MNHEY, CDR2 SVGAGI, per germline.